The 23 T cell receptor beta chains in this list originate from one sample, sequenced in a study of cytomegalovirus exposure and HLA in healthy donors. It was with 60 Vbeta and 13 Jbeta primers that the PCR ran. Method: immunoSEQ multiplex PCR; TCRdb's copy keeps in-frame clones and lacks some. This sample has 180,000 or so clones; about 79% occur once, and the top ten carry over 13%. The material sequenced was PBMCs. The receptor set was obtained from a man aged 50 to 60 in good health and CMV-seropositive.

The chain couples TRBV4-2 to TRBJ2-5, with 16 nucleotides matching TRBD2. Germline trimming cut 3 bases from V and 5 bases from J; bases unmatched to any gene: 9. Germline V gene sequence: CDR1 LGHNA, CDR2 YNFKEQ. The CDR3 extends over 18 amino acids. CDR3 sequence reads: CASSQSGTSGGARETQYF. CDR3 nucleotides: TGTGCCAGCAGCCAGTCCGGGACTAGCGGGGGGGCCCGGGAGACCCAGTACTTC.

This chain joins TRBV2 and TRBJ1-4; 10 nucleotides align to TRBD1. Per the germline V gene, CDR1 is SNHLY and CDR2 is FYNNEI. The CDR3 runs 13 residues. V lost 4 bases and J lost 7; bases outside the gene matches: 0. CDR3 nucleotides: TGTGCCAGCAGTGGGACAGGGGGTGAAAAACTGTTTTTT. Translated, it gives CASSGTGGEKLFF. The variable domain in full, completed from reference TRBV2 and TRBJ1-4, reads EPEVTQTPSHQVTQMGQEVILRCVPISNHLYFYWYRQILGQKVEFLVSFYNNEISEKSEIFDDQFSVERPDGSNFTLKIRSTKLEDSAMYFCASSGTGGEKLFFGSGTQLSVL.

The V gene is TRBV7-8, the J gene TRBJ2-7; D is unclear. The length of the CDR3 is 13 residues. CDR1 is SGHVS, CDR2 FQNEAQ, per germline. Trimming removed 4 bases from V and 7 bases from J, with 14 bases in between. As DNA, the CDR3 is TGTGCCAGCAGCTCCGGACCGCAATGGGAGCAGTACGTC. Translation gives CASSSGPQWEQYV.

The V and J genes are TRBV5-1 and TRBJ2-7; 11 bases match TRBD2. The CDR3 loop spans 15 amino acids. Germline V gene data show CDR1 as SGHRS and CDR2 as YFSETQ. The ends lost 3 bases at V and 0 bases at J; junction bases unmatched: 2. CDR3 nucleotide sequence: TGCGCCAGCAGCTCGGGACTAGCGGACTCCTACGAGCAGTACTTC. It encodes CASSSGLADSYEQYF.

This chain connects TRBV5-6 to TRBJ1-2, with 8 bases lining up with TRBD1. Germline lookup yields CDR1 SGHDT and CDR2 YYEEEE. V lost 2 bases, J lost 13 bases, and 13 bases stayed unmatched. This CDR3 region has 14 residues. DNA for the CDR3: TGTGCCAGCAGCTTAAATCAGGGGGCTGGGCTGGGCACCTTC. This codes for CASSLNQGAGLGTF.

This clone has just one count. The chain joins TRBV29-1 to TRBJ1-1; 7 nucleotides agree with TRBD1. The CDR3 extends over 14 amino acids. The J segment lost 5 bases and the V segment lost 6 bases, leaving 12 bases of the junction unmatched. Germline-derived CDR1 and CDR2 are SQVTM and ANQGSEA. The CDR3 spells CSVLQTGKYTEAFF. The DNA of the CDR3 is TGCAGCGTCCTGCAGACAGGGAAATATACTGAAGCTTTCTTT.

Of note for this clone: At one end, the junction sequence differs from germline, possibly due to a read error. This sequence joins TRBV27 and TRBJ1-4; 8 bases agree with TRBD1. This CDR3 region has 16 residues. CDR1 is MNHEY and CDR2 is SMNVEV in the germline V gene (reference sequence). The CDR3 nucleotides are TGTGCCAGCAGCCCGGCCTACAGGGGGGGTAATGAAAAACCGTTTTTT. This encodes CASSPAYRGGNEKPFF.

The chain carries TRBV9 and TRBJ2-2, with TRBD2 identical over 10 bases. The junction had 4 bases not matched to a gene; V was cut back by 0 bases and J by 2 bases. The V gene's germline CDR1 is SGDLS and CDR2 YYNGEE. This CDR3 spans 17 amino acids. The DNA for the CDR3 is TGTGCCAGCAGCGTAGCACTAGCGGGGAAAAACACCGGGGAGCTGTTTTTT. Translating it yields CASSVALAGKNTGELFF.

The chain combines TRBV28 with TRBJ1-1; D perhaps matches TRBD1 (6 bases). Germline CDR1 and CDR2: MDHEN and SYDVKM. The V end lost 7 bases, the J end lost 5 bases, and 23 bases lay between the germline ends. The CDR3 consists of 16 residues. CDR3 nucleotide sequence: TGTGCCAGCACTGTCGCTTCAGGGGTGACGGGGACTGAAGCTTTCTTT. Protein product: CASTVASGVTGTEAFF.

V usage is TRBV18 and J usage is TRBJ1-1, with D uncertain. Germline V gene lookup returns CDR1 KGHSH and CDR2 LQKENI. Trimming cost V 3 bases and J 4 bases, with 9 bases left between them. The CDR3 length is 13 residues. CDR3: CASSPGPTTEAFF. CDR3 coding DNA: TGTGCCAGCTCACCGGGCCCGACCACTGAAGCTTTCTTT.

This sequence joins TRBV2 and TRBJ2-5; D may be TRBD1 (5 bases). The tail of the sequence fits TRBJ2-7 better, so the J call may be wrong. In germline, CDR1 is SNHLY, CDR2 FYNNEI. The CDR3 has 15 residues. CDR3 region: CASSGLTGRGNEQYF. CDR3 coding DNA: TGTGCCAGCAGTGGCTTAACTGGAAGGGGAAACGAGCAGTACTTC.

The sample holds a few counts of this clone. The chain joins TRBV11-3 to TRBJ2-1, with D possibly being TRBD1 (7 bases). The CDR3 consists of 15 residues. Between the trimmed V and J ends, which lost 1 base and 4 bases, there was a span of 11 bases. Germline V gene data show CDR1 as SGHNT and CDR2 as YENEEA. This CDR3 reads CASSLGGTDYNEQFF. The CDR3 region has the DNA TGTGCCAGCAGCTTAGGCGGGACAGATTACAATGAGCAGTTCTTC. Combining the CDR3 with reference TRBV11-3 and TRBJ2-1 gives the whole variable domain EAGVVQSPRYKIIEKKQPVAFWCNPISGHNTLYWYLQNLGQGPELLIRYENEEAVDDSQLPKDRFSAERLKGVDSTLKIQPAELGDSAVYLCASSLGGTDYNEQFFGPGTRLTVL.

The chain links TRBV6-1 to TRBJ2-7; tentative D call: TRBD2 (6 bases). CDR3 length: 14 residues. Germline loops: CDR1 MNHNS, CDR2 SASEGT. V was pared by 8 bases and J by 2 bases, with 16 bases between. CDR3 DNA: TGTGCCAGCGGTTTTACCGGGGGAACCTACGAGCAGTACTTC. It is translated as CASGFTGGTYEQYF.

CDR3 sequence: CASSPDIPYEQYF. In nucleotides, the CDR3 is TGTGCCAGCAGCCCGGACATCCCCTACGAGCAGTACTTC. This chain connects TRBV7-9 to TRBJ2-7; the D gene is possibly TRBD1 (5 bases). The CDR3 is 13 amino acids. Trimming pared 5 bases from V and 2 bases from J, leaving 10 bases between. Germline V CDR1 and CDR2: SEHNR, FQNEAQ (reference sequence).

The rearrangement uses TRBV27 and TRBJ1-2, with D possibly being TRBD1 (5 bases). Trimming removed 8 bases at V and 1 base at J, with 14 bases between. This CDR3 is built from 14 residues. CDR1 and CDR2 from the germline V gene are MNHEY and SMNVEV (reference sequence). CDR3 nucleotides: TGTGCCAGCGCAAAACAGGCTTTTAACTATGGCTACACCTTC. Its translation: CASAKQAFNYGYTF.

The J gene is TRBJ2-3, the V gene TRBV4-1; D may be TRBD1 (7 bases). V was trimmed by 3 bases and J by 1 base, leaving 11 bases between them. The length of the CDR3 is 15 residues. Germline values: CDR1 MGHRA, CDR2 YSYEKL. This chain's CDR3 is CASSHTGEGTDTQYF. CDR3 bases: TGCGCCAGCAGCCACACAGGGGAGGGCACAGATACGCAGTATTTT.

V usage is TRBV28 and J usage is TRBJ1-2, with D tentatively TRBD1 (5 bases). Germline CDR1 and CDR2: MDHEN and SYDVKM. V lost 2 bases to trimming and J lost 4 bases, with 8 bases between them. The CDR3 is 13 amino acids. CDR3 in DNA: TGTGCCAGCAGTTTAGAACAGGTCTATGGCTACACCTTC. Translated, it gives CASSLEQVYGYTF.

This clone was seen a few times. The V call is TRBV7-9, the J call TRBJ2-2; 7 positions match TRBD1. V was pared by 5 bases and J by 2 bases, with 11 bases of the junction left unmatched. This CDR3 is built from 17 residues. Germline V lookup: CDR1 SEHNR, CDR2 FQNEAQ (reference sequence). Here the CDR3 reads CASSTSLRQGNTGELFF. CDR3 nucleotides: TGTGCCAGCAGCACAAGCCTTCGACAGGGTAACACCGGGGAGCTGTTTTTT.

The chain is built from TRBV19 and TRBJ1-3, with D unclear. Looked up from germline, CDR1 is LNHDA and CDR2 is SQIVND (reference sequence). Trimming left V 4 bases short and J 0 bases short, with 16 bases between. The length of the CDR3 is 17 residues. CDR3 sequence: CASSKGMSGISGNTIYF. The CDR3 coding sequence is TGTGCCAGTAGTAAGGGAATGTCGGGGATCTCTGGAAACACCATATATTTT.

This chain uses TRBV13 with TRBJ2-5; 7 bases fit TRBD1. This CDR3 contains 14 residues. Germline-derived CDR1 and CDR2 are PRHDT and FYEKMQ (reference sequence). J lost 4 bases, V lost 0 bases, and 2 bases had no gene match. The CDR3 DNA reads TGTGCCAGCAGCTTAGGGACAGGGAGAGAGACCCAGTACTTC. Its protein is CASSLGTGRETQYF. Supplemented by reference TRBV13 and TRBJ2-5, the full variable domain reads AAGVIQSPRHLIKEKRETATLKCYPIPRHDTVYWYQQGPGQDPQFLISFYEKMQSDKGSIPDRFSAQQFSDYHSELNMSSLELGDSALYFCASSLGTGRETQYFGPGTRLLVL.

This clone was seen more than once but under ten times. The CDR3 here is CASSQDKGTVLEYF. The CDR3 DNA follows: TGCGCCAGCAGCCAAGATAAGGGGACAGTGTTGGAGTACTTC. The chain carries TRBV4-3 and TRBJ2-7; TRBD1 matches at 7 bases. CDR3 length: 14 residues. CDR1 is LGHNA, CDR2 YSLEER, per germline. Losses at the gene ends were 0 bases for V and 11 bases for J; bases not matched to a gene: 10.

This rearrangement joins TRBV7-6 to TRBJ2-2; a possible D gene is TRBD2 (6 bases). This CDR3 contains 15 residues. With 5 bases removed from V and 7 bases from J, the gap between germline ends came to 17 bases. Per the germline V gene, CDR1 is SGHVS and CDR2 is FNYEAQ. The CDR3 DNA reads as TGTGCCAGCAGCAACGTGGTAGCGGAGGACGGGGAGCTGTTTTTT. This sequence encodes CASSNVVAEDGELFF.

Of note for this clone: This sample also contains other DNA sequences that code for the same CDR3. This chain's CDR3 is CASSLDRDYGYTF. In DNA, the CDR3 is TGCGCCAGCAGCTTGGACAGGGACTATGGCTACACCTTC. V gene TRBV5-1 combines with J gene TRBJ1-2; D possibly corresponds to TRBD1 (6 bases). V lost 0 bases and J 3 bases, leaving 6 bases between the germline ends. The CDR3 spans 13 residues. Germline values: CDR1 SGHRS, CDR2 YFSETQ.